Each of the 24 T cell receptor beta chains below was sequenced from the same sample in a study of cytomegalovirus exposure and HLA in healthy donors. 13 Jbeta primers and 60 Vbeta primers were used for the PCR. Here immunoSEQ multiplex PCR was the method, and the copy in TCRdb shows in-frame clones only, minus some. The sample has approximately 120,000 clones, around 80% seen once. Sequencing was carried out using PBMCs. Receptors were obtained from a woman under 40 in good health and CMV-seronegative.

The chain has TRBV7-6 and TRBJ2-7, with TRBD1 as a possible D gene (6 bases). This CDR3 spans 19 amino acids. The germline gives CDR1 SGHVS, CDR2 FNYEAQ. V lost 1 base to trimming and J lost 5 bases, with 27 bases between them. CDR3 loop: CASSLGTARRGKKGDEQYF. The CDR3 nucleotides are TGTGCCAGCAGCTTAGGGACAGCGCGAAGAGGCAAAAAAGGGGACGAGCAGTACTTC. The full variable domain, in which reference TRBV7-6 and TRBJ2-7 provide the parts outside the CDR3, is GAGVSQSPRYKVTKRGQDVALRCDPISGHVSLYWYRQALGQGPEFLTYFNYEAQQDKSGLPNDRFSAERPEGSISTLTIQRTEQRDSAMYRCASSLGTARRGKKGDEQYFGPGTRLTVT.

The chain recombines TRBV9 with TRBJ2-7; D remains ambiguous. Per the germline V gene, CDR1 is SGDLS and CDR2 is YYNGEE. The CDR3 has 14 amino acids. Trimming took off 0 bases at V and 2 bases at J, with 9 bases between the two ends. The CDR3: CASSVGLDPYEQYF. The CDR3 region has the DNA TGTGCCAGCAGCGTAGGGTTAGATCCCTACGAGCAGTACTTC.

This clone was observed a handful of times. The V call is TRBV7-2, the J call TRBJ2-4; unclear D gene. V was clipped by 5 bases and J by 3 bases, with 8 bases between them. CDR1 and CDR2 (germline): SGHTA, FQGNSA. The length of the CDR3 is 13 residues. CDR3: CASSGVGKNIQYF. The CDR3 DNA sequence: TGTGCCAGCAGCGGAGTAGGCAAAAACATTCAGTACTTC. Full variable domain (remainder filled in from reference TRBV7-2 and TRBJ2-4): GAGVSQSPSNKVTEKGKDVELRCDPISGHTALYWYRQSLGQGLEFLIYFQGNSAPDKSGLPSDRFSAERTGGSVSTLTIQRTQQEDSAVYLCASSGVGKNIQYFGAGTRLSVL.

This chain joins TRBV7-3 and TRBJ2-1, with no clear D. The length of the CDR3 is 16 residues. Germline CDR1 and CDR2: SGHTA and FQGTGA. With 1 base removed from V and 0 bases from J, the gap between germline ends came to 10 bases. Written as DNA, the CDR3 is TGTGCCAGCAGCTTAAGTGGCCCAGTCTCCTACAATGAGCAGTTCTTC. This sequence encodes CASSLSGPVSYNEQFF. The variable domain in full, with the rest retrieved from reference TRBV7-3 and TRBJ2-1, is GAGVSQTPSNKVTEKGKYVELRCDPISGHTALYWYRQSLGQGPEFLIYFQGTGAADDSGLPNDRFFAVRPEGSVSTLKIQRTERGDSAVYLCASSLSGPVSYNEQFFGPGTRLTVL.

This chain links TRBV6-6 with TRBJ1-1; 10 positions match TRBD1. The CDR3 loop spans 16 amino acids. CDR1 and CDR2 from the germline V gene are MNHNY and SVGAGI (reference sequence). Unmatched junction bases numbered 15, after V lost 7 bases and J lost 7 bases. CDR3 protein: CASTSGTGVKRNEAFF. The CDR3 DNA follows: TGTGCCAGCACAAGCGGGACAGGGGTGAAGAGGAATGAAGCTTTCTTT.

The chain carries TRBV7-2 and TRBJ1-1, with D perhaps TRBD1 (6 bases). Trimming removed 3 bases from V and 4 bases from J, with 18 bases in between. The length of the CDR3 is 16 residues. Germline CDR1 SGHTA, CDR2 FQGNSA. Here the CDR3 reads CASSFNLVTGFTEAFF. The CDR3 DNA is TGTGCCAGCAGCTTCAATCTGGTTACAGGGTTCACTGAAGCTTTCTTT. Variable domain in full (rest from reference TRBV7-2 and TRBJ1-1): GAGVSQSPSNKVTEKGKDVELRCDPISGHTALYWYRQSLGQGLEFLIYFQGNSAPDKSGLPSDRFSAERTGGSVSTLTIQRTQQEDSAVYLCASSFNLVTGFTEAFFGQGTRLTVV.

The chain has TRBV27 and TRBJ2-7; 8 nucleotides align to TRBD1. The CDR3 is 12 residues long. CDR1 is MNHEY and CDR2 is SMNVEV in the germline V gene (reference sequence). Here the CDR3 DNA reads TGTGTCGGGCTGGGACAGGAGGGCGAGCAGTACTTC. Encoded protein: CVGLGQEGEQYF.

The rearrangement links TRBV11-2 to TRBJ2-1; 7 bases agree with TRBD2. From germline, CDR1 is SGHAT and CDR2 FQNNGV. The CDR3 consists of 16 residues. Germline trimming cut 4 bases from V and 4 bases from J; bases unmatched to any gene: 10. CDR3 DNA: TGTGCCAGCAGCTCCATCTTGGGGGGGGGTTACAATGAGCAGTTCTTC. The encoded protein is CASSSILGGGYNEQFF.

J is TRBJ1-1 and V is TRBV6-4; the D gene is possibly TRBD1 (5 bases). The CDR3 runs to 13 residues. With 2 bases removed from V and 6 bases from J, the gap between germline ends came to 10 bases. CDR1 and CDR2 from the germline V gene are MRHNA and SNTAGT. CDR3 amino acids: CASSDPTTAEAFF. CDR3 bases: TGTGCCAGCAGTGACCCGACGACAGCTGAAGCTTTCTTT.

The chain uses TRBV19 and TRBJ2-1, with 9 bases matching TRBD2. The ends lost 3 bases at V and 5 bases at J; junction bases unmatched: 5. The CDR3 is made up of 15 amino acids. The germline gives CDR1 LNHDA, CDR2 SQIVND (reference sequence). This CDR3 is CASSISGGHNNEQFF. CDR3 in DNA: TGTGCCAGTAGTATCAGCGGGGGGCATAACAATGAGCAGTTCTTC.

The chain uses TRBV28 and TRBJ2-4; possibly TRBD1 for D (6 bases). The V end was cut by 6 bases, the J end by 5 bases, with 17 bases between. The CDR3 sequence is 15 residues long. Germline CDR1 reads MDHEN; CDR2 reads SYDVKM. The CDR3 coding sequence is TGTGCCAGCAGGGAACTCAGGGGAGCAGAAAACATTCAGTACTTC. As protein: CASRELRGAENIQYF.

This sequence joins TRBV30 and TRBJ1-5; TRBD1 is a possible D gene (5 bases). The germline gives CDR1 GTSNPN, CDR2 SVGIG (reference sequence). V gave up 5 bases and J gave up 3 bases, with 11 bases separating them. The CDR3 totals 13 residues. This CDR3 reads CAWAGHLNQPQHF. In DNA form, the CDR3 reads TGTGCCTGGGCCGGACATCTCAATCAGCCCCAGCATTTT.

The chain joins TRBV5-1 to TRBJ1-1; TRBD1 agrees at 8 bases. The CDR3 is made up of 15 amino acids. The germline V gene has CDR1 SGHRS and CDR2 YFSETQ. V dropped 6 bases and J dropped 5; count of bases not matched to a gene: 12. The CDR3 sequence is CASTVDRGTGTEAFF. Written as DNA, the CDR3 is TGCGCCAGCACCGTCGACAGGGGTACGGGGACTGAAGCTTTCTTT.

This clone was picked up one time. The rearrangement joins TRBV5-1 to TRBJ1-4; 7 nucleotides line up with TRBD1. The V segment lost 0 bases and the J segment 0 bases; nucleotides outside the gene matches: 5. This CDR3 is 17 amino acids long. Germline CDR1 is SGHRS and CDR2 is YFSETQ. CDR3 coding DNA: TGCGCCAGCAGCTTGGCACAGGGGAAGGCAACTAATGAAAAACTGTTTTTT. Protein: CASSLAQGKATNEKLFF.

This rearrangement joins TRBV6-5 to TRBJ2-3; D uncertain. The CDR3 has 14 residues. Looked up from germline, CDR1 is MNHEY and CDR2 is SVGAGI. Trimming shortened V by 3 bases and J by 0 bases, and 7 bases separated the two germline ends. Here the CDR3 DNA reads TGTGCCAGCAGTTATTCAGGTAGCACAGATACGCAGTATTTT. Its protein is CASSYSGSTDTQYF.

This clone occurred a few times. The J gene is TRBJ2-1, the V gene TRBV29-1; 12 nucleotides align to TRBD2. Per the germline V gene, CDR1 is SQVTM and CDR2 is ANQGSEA. The junction had 6 bases not matched to a gene; V was cut back by 0 bases and J by 6 bases. The CDR3 has 16 residues. The DNA of the CDR3 is TGCAGCGTTGAAGATCCTAGCGGGAGGGCCTTCAATGAGCAGTTCTTC. Translated, it gives CSVEDPSGRAFNEQFF.

This clone was picked up one time. This chain connects TRBV15 to TRBJ2-5; 12 nucleotides line up with TRBD2. Germline trimming cut 3 bases from V and 2 bases from J; bases unmatched to any gene: 7. Germline lookup yields CDR1 LNHNV and CDR2 YYDKDF (reference sequence). This CDR3 is built from 17 residues. DNA of the CDR3: TGTGCCACCAGCAGTGCAAATCTAGCGGGAGGGCAAGAGACCCAGTACTTC. Protein product: CATSSANLAGGQETQYF.

The chain recombines TRBV6-1 with TRBJ2-7; a possible D gene is TRBD1 (6 bases). This CDR3 contains 13 residues. Trimming removed 6 bases at V and 3 bases at J, with 12 bases between. The germline gives CDR1 MNHNS, CDR2 SASEGT. CDR3 protein: CASRLTGNYEQYF. CDR3 nucleotides: TGTGCCAGCAGATTGACAGGCAACTACGAGCAGTACTTC.

The gene calls are TRBV15 and TRBJ1-1, with 10 bases lining up with TRBD1. Germline-derived CDR1 and CDR2 are LNHNV and YYDKDF (reference sequence). This CDR3 spans 18 amino acids. The ends lost 0 bases at V and 3 bases at J; junction bases unmatched: 10. The CDR3 is CATSRDIGTGEGYTEAFF. DNA for the CDR3: TGTGCCACCAGCAGAGATATCGGGACAGGGGAAGGATACACTGAAGCTTTCTTT.

V is TRBV7-2 and J is TRBJ2-1, with 13 nucleotides matching TRBD2. The V gene end was trimmed by 5 bases and the J gene end by 6 bases; junction bases not matched to a gene: 7. The CDR3 is 16 residues long. CDR1 and CDR2 (germline): SGHTA, FQGNSA. This CDR3 is CASSDTGTSGTNEQFF. The DNA of the CDR3 is TGTGCCAGCAGCGACACCGGGACTAGCGGGACCAATGAGCAGTTCTTC.

The chain couples TRBV6-5 to TRBJ2-2; D may be TRBD2 (5 bases). The CDR3 is 13 residues long. Trimming shortened V by 4 bases and J by 5 bases, and 8 bases separated the two germline ends. Germline CDR1 and CDR2: MNHEY and SVGAGI. CDR3 DNA: TGTGCCAGCAGTTCCCGGGGTACCGGGGAGCTGTTTTTT. This sequence encodes CASSSRGTGELFF.

This clone was recorded once. This chain connects TRBV6-5 to TRBJ1-5; TRBD1 matches at 10 bases. The length of the CDR3 is 15 residues. J lost 3 bases, V lost 6 bases, and 5 bases had no gene match. CDR1 is MNHEY, CDR2 SVGAGI, per germline. CDR3 loop: CASRPDRGANQPQHF. The CDR3 region has the DNA TGTGCCAGCAGACCGGACAGGGGGGCCAATCAGCCCCAGCATTTT.

This clone was seen a single time. The chain recombines TRBV9 with TRBJ2-5, with 8 bases identical to TRBD2. Per the germline V gene, CDR1 is SGDLS and CDR2 is YYNGEE. This CDR3 has 14 residues. V lost 3 bases to trimming and J lost 4 bases; unmatched junction nucleotides: 5. The CDR3 DNA follows: TGTGCCAGCAGCGCCCGGGGGGGAATAGAGACCCAGTACTTC. This translates into CASSARGGIETQYF.

The gene calls are TRBV6-6 and TRBJ1-2; tentatively, D is TRBD1 (5 bases). The ends were cut back, 7 bases at V and 4 bases at J, with 19 bases in the middle. The CDR3 has 15 amino acids. Germline CDR1 MNHNY, CDR2 SVGAGI (reference sequence). CDR3 protein: CASTNSQGWGYGYTF. In nucleotides, the CDR3 is TGTGCCAGCACCAACTCCCAGGGTTGGGGCTATGGCTACACCTTC.